This entry concerns a single T cell receptor beta chain. Its specificity is unknown. These data are taken from a study of blood T cells in healthy people across ages. CDR1 and CDR2 from the germline V gene are MNHEY and SVGAGI. This CDR3 is built from 14 residues. Deletions cut 5 bases from V and 5 bases from J, with 13 bases between. Broader study findings: In older individuals, TCR beta diversity per million T cells was lower, falling roughly linearly with age. Because sorting was not performed, PBMCs prevented conclusive naive versus antigen-experienced comparison.

Combining a sample-barcoded 5' primer with a J-beta primer mix, a second PCR ran for roughly 7 to 12 cycles. Each cDNA molecule carried a tag from a template-switch adaptor that contained 12 random nucleotides. TCRdb redid the calling of the 5' RACE reads with MiXCR, one entry per CDR3 protein. The sample lists hundreds of thousands of distinct CDR3 sequences; around 49% were seen once. Every donor provided 8.5 to 10 milliliters of peripheral blood. The V gene is TRBV6-5, the J gene TRBJ2-1, with D maybe TRBD2 (6 bases). The sequencing sample was made of blood. The TCR sequence derives from a man younger than 40 in good health. CDR3 in amino acids: CASSPTLANNEQFF. The DNA for the CDR3 is TGTGCCAGCAGTCCCACCCTAGCGAACAATGAGCAGTTCTTC.